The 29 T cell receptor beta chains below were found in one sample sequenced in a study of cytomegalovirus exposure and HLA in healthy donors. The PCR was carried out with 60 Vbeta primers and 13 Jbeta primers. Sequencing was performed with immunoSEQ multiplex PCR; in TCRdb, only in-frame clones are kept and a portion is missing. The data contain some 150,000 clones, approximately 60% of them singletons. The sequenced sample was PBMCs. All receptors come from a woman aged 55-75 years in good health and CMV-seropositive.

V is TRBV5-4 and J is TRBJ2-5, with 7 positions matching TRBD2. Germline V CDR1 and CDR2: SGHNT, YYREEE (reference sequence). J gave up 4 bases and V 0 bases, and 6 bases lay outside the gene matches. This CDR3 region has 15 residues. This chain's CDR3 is CASSLDPGEGETQYF. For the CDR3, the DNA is TGTGCCAGCAGCTTGGATCCGGGGGAGGGAGAGACCCAGTACTTC. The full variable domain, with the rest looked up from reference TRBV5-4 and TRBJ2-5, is ETGVTQSPTHLIKTRGQQVTLRCSSQSGHNTVSWYQQALGQGPQFIFQYYREEENGRGNFPPRFSGLQFPNYSSELNVNALELDDSALYLCASSLDPGEGETQYFGPGTRLLVL.

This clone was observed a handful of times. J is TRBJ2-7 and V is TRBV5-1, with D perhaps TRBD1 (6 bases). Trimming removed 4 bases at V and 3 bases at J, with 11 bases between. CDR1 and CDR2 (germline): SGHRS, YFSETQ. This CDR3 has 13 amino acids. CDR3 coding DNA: TGCGCCAGCAGCCCAGGGACATACTACGAGCAGTACTTC. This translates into CASSPGTYYEQYF.

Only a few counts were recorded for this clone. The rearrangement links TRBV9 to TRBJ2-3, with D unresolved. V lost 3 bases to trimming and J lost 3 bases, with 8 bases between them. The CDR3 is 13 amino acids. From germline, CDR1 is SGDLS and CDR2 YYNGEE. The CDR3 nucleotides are TGTGCCAGCAGCGGTAGTGGTACAGATACGCAGTATTTT. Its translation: CASSGSGTDTQYF.

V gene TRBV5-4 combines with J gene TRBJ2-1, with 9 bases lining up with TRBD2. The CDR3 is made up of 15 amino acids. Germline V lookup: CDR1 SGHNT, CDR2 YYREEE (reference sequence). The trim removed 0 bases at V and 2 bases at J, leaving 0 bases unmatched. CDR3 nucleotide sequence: TGTGCCAGCAGCTTGGGGACTAGCGCCTACAATGAGCAGTTCTTC. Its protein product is CASSLGTSAYNEQFF.

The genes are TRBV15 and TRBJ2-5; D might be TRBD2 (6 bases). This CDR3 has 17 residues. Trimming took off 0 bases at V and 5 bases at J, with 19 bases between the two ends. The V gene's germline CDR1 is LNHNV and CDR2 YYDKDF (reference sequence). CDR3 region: CATSRDESITGGETQYF. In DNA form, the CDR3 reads TGTGCCACCAGCAGAGATGAAAGCATCACTGGGGGGGAGACCCAGTACTTC.

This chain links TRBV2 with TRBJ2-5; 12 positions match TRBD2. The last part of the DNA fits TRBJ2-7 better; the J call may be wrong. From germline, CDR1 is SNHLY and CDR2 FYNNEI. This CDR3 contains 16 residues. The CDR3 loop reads CASTPSGRGGSYEQYF. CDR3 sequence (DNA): TGTGCCAGCACTCCTAGCGGGAGGGGAGGGTCCTACGAGCAGTACTTC.

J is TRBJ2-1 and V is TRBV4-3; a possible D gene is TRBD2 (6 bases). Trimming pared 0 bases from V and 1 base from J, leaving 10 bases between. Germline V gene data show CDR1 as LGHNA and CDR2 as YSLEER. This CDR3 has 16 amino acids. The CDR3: CASSQEYRGSYNEQFF. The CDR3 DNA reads TGCGCCAGCAGCCAAGAGTACCGGGGGTCCTACAATGAGCAGTTCTTC.

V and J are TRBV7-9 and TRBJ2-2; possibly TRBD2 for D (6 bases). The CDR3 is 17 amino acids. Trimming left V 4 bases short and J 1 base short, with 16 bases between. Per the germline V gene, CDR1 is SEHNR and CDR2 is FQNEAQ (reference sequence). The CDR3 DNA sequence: TGTGCCAGCAGCTCGACTAGGGCTTTGGTGAACACCGGGGAGCTGTTTTTT. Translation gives CASSSTRALVNTGELFF.

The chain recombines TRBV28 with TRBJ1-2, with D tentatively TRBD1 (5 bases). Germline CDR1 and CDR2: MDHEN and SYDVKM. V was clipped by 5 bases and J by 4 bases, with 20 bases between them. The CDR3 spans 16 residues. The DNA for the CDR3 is TGTGCCAGCAGTAACCCCGAGACAGCGCCTTTCTATGGCTACACCTTC. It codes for CASSNPETAPFYGYTF.

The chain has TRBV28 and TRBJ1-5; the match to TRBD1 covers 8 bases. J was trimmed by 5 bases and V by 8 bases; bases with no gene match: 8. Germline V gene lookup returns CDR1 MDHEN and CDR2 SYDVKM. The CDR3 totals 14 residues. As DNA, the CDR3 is TGTGCCAGCCGTAACGACAGGGGTGATCAGCCCCAGCATTTT. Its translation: CASRNDRGDQPQHF. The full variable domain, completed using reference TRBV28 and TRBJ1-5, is DVKVTQSSRYLVKRTGEKVFLECVQDMDHENMFWYRQDPGLGLRLIYFSYDVKMKEKGDIPEGYSVSREKKERFSLILESASTNQTSMYLCASRNDRGDQPQHFGDGTRLSIL.

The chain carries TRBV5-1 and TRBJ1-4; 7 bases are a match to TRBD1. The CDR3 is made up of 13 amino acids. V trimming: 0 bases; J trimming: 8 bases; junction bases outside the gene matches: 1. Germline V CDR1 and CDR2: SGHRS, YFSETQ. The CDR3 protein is CASSLEGAEKLFF. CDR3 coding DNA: TGCGCCAGCAGCTTGGAGGGGGCCGAAAAACTGTTTTTT.

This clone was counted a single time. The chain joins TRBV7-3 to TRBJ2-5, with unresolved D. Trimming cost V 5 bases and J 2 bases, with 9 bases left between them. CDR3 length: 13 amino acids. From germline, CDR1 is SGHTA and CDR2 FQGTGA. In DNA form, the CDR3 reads TGTGCCAGCAGCCCAAGAGTGCAAGAGACCCAGTACTTC. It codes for CASSPRVQETQYF.

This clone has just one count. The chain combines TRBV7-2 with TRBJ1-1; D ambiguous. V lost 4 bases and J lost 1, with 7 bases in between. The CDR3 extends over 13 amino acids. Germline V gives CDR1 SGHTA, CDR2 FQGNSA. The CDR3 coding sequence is TGTGCCAGCAGCTCCCGGGGGAACACTGAAGCTTTCTTT. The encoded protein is CASSSRGNTEAFF.

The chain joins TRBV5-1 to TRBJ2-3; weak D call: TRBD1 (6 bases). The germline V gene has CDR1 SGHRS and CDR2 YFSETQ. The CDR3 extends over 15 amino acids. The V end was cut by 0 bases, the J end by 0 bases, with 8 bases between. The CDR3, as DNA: TGCGCCAGCAGCTTGGGGACAGCTAGCACAGATACGCAGTATTTT. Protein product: CASSLGTASTDTQYF.

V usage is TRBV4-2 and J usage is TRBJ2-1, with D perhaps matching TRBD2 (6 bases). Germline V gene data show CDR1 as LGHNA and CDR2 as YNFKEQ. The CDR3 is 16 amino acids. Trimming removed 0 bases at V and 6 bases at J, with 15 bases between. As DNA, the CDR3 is TGTGCCAGCAGCCAAGACGGGACTTCCGGACTCAATGAGCAGTTCTTC. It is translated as CASSQDGTSGLNEQFF.

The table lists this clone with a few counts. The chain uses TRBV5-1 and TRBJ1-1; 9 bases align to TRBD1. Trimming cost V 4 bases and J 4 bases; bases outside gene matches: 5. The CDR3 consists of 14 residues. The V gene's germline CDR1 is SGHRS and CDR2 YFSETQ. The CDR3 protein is CASSRTGGLTEAFF. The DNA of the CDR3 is TGCGCCAGCAGCCGAACAGGGGGCCTCACTGAAGCTTTCTTT.

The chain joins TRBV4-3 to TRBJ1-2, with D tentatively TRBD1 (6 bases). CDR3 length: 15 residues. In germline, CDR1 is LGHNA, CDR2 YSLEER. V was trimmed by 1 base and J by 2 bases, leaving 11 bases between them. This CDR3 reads CASSQAPGANYGYTF. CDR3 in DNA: TGCGCCAGCAGCCAAGCGCCAGGGGCCAACTATGGCTACACCTTC.

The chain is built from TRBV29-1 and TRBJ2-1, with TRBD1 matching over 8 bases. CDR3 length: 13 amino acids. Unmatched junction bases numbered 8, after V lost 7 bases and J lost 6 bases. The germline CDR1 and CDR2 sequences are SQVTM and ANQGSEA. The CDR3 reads CSGGQGSVNEQFF. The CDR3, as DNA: TGCAGCGGAGGACAGGGATCGGTCAATGAGCAGTTCTTC.

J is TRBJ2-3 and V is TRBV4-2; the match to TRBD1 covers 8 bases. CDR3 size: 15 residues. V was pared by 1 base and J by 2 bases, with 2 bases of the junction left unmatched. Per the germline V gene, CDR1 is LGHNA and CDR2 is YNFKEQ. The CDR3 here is CASSQGDRYTDTQYF. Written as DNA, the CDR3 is TGTGCCAGCAGCCAAGGGGACAGGTACACAGATACGCAGTATTTT.

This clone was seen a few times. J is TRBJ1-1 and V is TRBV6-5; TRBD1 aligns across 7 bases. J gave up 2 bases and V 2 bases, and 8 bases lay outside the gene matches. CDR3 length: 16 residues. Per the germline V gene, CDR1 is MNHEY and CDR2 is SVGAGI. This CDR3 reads CASSYGTDRPNTEAFF. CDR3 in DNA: TGTGCCAGCAGTTACGGGACAGACAGGCCTAACACTGAAGCTTTCTTT.

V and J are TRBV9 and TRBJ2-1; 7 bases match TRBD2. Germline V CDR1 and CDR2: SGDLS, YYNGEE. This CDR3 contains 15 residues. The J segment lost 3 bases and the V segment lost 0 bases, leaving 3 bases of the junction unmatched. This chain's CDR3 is CASSVEGTNYNEQFF. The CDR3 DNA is TGTGCCAGCAGCGTAGAAGGGACTAACTACAATGAGCAGTTCTTC.

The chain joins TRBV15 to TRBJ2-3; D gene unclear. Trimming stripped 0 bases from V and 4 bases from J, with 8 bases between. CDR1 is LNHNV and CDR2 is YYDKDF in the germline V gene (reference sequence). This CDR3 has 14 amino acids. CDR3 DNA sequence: TGTGCCACCAGCAGAGATCGGTTCTCAGATACGCAGTATTTT. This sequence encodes CATSRDRFSDTQYF. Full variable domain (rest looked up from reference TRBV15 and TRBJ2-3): DAMVIQNPRYQVTQFGKPVTLSCSQTLNHNVMYWYQQKSSQAPKLLFHYYDKDFNNEADTPDNFQSRRPNTSFCFLDIRSPGLGDTAMYLCATSRDRFSDTQYFGPGTRLTVL.

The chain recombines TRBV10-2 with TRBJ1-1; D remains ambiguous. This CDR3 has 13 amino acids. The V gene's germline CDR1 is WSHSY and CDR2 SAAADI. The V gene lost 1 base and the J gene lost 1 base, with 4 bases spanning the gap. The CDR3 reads CASSELANTEAFF. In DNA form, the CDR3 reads TGCGCCAGCAGTGAGTTGGCGAACACTGAAGCTTTCTTT.

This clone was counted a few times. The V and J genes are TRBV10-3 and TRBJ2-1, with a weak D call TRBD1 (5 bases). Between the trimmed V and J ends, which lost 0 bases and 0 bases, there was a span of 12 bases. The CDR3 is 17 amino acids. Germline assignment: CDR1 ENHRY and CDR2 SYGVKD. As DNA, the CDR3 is TGTGCCATCAGTGAGTCGACAGACTCAAGCTCCTACAATGAGCAGTTCTTC. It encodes CAISESTDSSSYNEQFF.

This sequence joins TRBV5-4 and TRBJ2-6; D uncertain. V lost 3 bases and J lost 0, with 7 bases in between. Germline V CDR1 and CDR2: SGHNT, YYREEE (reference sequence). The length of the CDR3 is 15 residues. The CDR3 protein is CASSSPVSGANVLTF. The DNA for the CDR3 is TGTGCCAGCAGCTCCCCAGTCTCTGGGGCCAACGTCCTGACTTTC.

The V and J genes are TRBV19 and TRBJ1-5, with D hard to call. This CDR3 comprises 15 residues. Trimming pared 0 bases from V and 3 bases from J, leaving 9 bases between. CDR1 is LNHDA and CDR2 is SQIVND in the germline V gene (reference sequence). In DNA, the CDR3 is TGTGCCAGTAGTATAGATCGAGGAATCAATCAGCCCCAGCATTTT. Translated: CASSIDRGINQPQHF.

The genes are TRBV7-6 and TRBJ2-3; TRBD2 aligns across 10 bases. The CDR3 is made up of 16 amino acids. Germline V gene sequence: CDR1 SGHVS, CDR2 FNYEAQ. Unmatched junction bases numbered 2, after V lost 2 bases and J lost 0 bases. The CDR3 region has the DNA TGTGCCAGCAGCTTACTAGCGGGAGTAAGCACAGATACGCAGTATTTT. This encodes CASSLLAGVSTDTQYF.

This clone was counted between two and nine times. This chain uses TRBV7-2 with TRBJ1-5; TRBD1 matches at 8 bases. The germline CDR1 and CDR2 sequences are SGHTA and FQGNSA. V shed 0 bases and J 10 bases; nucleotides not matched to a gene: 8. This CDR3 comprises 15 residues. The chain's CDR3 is CASSLAAGGGGPQHF. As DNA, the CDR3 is TGTGCCAGCAGCTTAGCGGCAGGGGGCGGAGGACCCCAGCATTTT.

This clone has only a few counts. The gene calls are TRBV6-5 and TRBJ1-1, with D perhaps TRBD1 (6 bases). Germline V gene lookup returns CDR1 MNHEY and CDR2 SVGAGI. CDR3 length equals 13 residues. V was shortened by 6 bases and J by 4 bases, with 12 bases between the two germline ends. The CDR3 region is CASSLTGITEAFF. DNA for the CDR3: TGTGCCAGCAGCCTCACAGGGATCACTGAAGCTTTCTTT.